The clone carrying this TCR beta chain was seen ten or more times. The antigen is not known. The read ends 3 residues early relative to the CDR3; the germline J gene fills the gap. Per the germline V gene, CDR1 is SGHDN and CDR2 is FVKESK. This CDR3 region has 14 residues. Clones were sequenced by immunoSEQ multiplex PCR, and TCRdb holds only the in-frame ones, with some missing. This sample comprises tens of thousands of clones, none seen once only. This sample is part of a study of T cell clonality in common variable immunodeficiency. Study-level points and caveats: Fewer deletions and N-nucleotide insertions were reportedly seen in common variable immunodeficiency TCR beta sequences.

This clonotype originated in a human donor with common variable immunodeficiency. The chain joins TRBV14 to TRBJ1-2; TRBD1 agrees at 9 bases. The sequenced sample consisted of peripheral blood mononuclear cells. Here the CDR3 reads CASSLDRGSGGYTF. CDR3 DNA (partial): TGTGCCAGCAGCCTAGACAGGGGGTCCGGAGGC.